Following are 25 T cell receptor beta chains from one sample sequenced in a study of T cell responses to AZD1222 COVID-19 vaccine. Sequencing used immunoSEQ multiplex PCR; TCRdb keeps in-frame clones, though not all of them. This table has roughly 120,000 clones, roughly 88% appearing once. This material consisted of peripheral blood, taken on day 0 of AZD1222 vaccination. The receptors originated from an adult in good health.

The rearrangement links TRBV5-1 to TRBJ1-2; D unresolved. Trimming took 0 bases from V and 8 from J, leaving 17 bases between them. Looked up from germline, CDR1 is SGHRS and CDR2 is YFSETQ. The CDR3 extends over 15 amino acids. CDR3 protein: CASSLGTDPELGYTF. The CDR3, as DNA: TGCGCCAGCAGCTTGGGCACCGACCCAGAATTGGGCTACACCTTC.

The chain employs TRBV6-5 and TRBJ1-4, with D possibly being TRBD1 (6 bases). The CDR3 loop spans 14 amino acids. The germline V gene has CDR1 MNHEY and CDR2 SVGAGI. V gave up 6 bases and J gave up 0 bases, with 8 bases separating them. Here the CDR3 reads CASRQGSTNEKLFF. In DNA, the CDR3 is TGTGCCAGCAGACAGGGCTCAACTAATGAAAAACTGTTTTTT.

The chain recombines TRBV7-9 with TRBJ2-7, with a possible D match to TRBD1 (6 bases). The CDR3 runs 13 residues. Germline CDR1 reads SEHNR; CDR2 reads FQNEAQ (reference sequence). Deletions cut 0 bases from V and 6 bases from J, with 9 bases between. CDR3 residues: CASSLATGIEQYF. DNA of the CDR3: TGTGCCAGCAGCTTAGCAACAGGGATCGAGCAGTACTTC. Full variable domain (missing parts from reference TRBV7-9 and TRBJ2-7): DTGVSQNPRHKITKRGQNVTFRCDPISEHNRLYWYRQTLGQGPEFLTYFQNEAQLEKSRLLSDRFSAERPKGSFSTLEIQRTEQGDSAMYLCASSLATGIEQYFGPGTRLTVT.

The chain joins TRBV6-4 to TRBJ2-4; 9 nucleotides align to TRBD1. CDR1 is MRHNA, CDR2 SNTAGT, per germline. Unmatched junction bases numbered 9, after V lost 6 bases and J lost 0 bases. This CDR3 region has 17 residues. The CDR3 nucleotides read TGTGCCAGCAGGGGACAGGGCCGGTCTCTAGCCAAAAACATTCAGTACTTC. Its translation: CASRGQGRSLAKNIQYF.

The rearrangement links TRBV12-5 to TRBJ1-1; D gene ambiguous. CDR3 length: 15 residues. CDR1 is LGHNT and CDR2 is FRNRAP in the germline V gene. V was trimmed by 0 bases and J by 3 bases, leaving 11 bases between them. CDR3 DNA sequence: TGTGCTAGTGGTTTGGTCCTGGGCGGGGACACTGAAGCTTTCTTT. This sequence encodes CASGLVLGGDTEAFF.

The chain is built from TRBV2 and TRBJ2-3; D is ambiguous. V was shortened by 7 bases and J by 2 bases, with 10 bases between the two germline ends. The CDR3 is 13 residues long. CDR1 is SNHLY and CDR2 is FYNNEI in the germline V gene. The CDR3 here is CASTQDFTDTQYF. CDR3 sequence (DNA): TGTGCCAGCACTCAGGATTTCACAGATACGCAGTATTTT.

The V gene is TRBV6-5, the J gene TRBJ1-2, with D possibly being TRBD1 (5 bases). Trimming shortened V by 0 bases and J by 6 bases, and 11 bases separated the two germline ends. CDR1 and CDR2 (germline): MNHEY, SVGAGI. The CDR3 has 14 amino acids. The CDR3 nucleotides read TGTGCCAGCAGTTACTCGGGGACGCAGGATGGCTACACCTTC. Residues: CASSYSGTQDGYTF.

The chain combines TRBV27 with TRBJ1-5; D not resolved. CDR3 length: 16 amino acids. Germline V gene lookup returns CDR1 MNHEY and CDR2 SMNVEV (reference sequence). Trimming took 2 bases from V and 2 from J, leaving 13 bases between them. The chain's CDR3 is CASSLTRAEGNQPQHF. Written as DNA, the CDR3 is TGTGCCAGCAGTTTAACGCGCGCGGAAGGCAATCAGCCCCAGCATTTT.

The rearrangement links TRBV29-1 to TRBJ2-5, with TRBD2 matching 9 bases. Unmatched junction bases numbered 10, after V lost 7 bases and J lost 4 bases. This CDR3 spans 14 amino acids. CDR1 and CDR2 (germline): SQVTM, ANQGSEA. CDR3 in DNA: TGCAGCGGGAAGAGTAGCGGGGGACGAGAGACCCAGTACTTC. Amino acid sequence: CSGKSSGGRETQYF. The full variable domain, rest sourced from reference TRBV29-1 and TRBJ2-5, is SAVISQKPSRDICQRGTSLTIQCQVDSQVTMMFWYRQQPGQSLTLIATANQGSEATYESGFVIDKFPISRPNLTFSTLTVSNMSPEDSSIYLCSGKSSGGRETQYFGPGTRLLVL.

This chain joins TRBV7-3 and TRBJ1-1; D is uncertain. This CDR3 has 13 amino acids. Between the trimmed V and J ends, which lost 5 bases and 0 bases, there was a span of 7 bases. The germline V gene encodes CDR1 SGHTA and CDR2 FQGTGA. The CDR3 reads CASSRNMNTEAFF. The CDR3 DNA reads as TGTGCCAGCAGCCGAAATATGAACACTGAAGCTTTCTTT.

This clone was seen a handful of times. This chain joins TRBV29-1 and TRBJ2-5; D unclear. V lost 6 bases to trimming and J lost 1 base, with 9 bases between them. The germline V gene encodes CDR1 SQVTM and CDR2 ANQGSEA. CDR3 length equals 12 residues. The CDR3 reads CSVLVTQETQYF. CDR3 bases: TGCAGCGTATTGGTGACCCAAGAGACCCAGTACTTC.

The sample holds one count of this clone. The V gene is TRBV7-8, the J gene TRBJ1-1, with D tentatively TRBD1 (6 bases). The V gene's germline CDR1 is SGHVS and CDR2 FQNEAQ. The V and J ends lost 5 bases and 6 bases respectively, with 13 bases between them. The CDR3 is 13 amino acids. DNA of the CDR3: TGTGCCAGCAGCATCCAGGGGAGGTCTGAAGCTTTCTTT. It is translated as CASSIQGRSEAFF.

V is TRBV2 and J is TRBJ1-1, with unresolved D. Germline V CDR1 and CDR2: SNHLY, FYNNEI. Deletions cut 7 bases from V and 1 base from J, with 4 bases between. This CDR3 contains 11 residues. CDR3 loop: CASKRNTEAFF. Written as DNA, the CDR3 is TGTGCCAGCAAAAGGAACACTGAAGCTTTCTTT.

The V and J genes are TRBV14 and TRBJ1-2, with D maybe TRBD1 (5 bases). The V gene's germline CDR1 is SGHDN and CDR2 FVKESK. There are 13 residues in the CDR3. V dropped 2 bases and J dropped 8 bases, with 12 bases sitting between them. The DNA for the CDR3 is TGTGCCAGCAGCCAATTATTCCGGACAGGCTACACCTTC. Amino acid sequence: CASSQLFRTGYTF. Full variable domain (rest looked up from reference TRBV14 and TRBJ1-2): EAGVTQFPSHSVIEKGQTVTLRCDPISGHDNLYWYRRVMGKEIKFLLHFVKESKQDESGMPNNRFLAERTGGTYSTLKVQPAELEDSGVYFCASSQLFRTGYTFGSGTRLTVV.

The chain links TRBV5-4 to TRBJ2-6, with 7 bases that match TRBD1. CDR3 size: 15 residues. Germline CDR1 reads SGHNT; CDR2 reads YYREEE (reference sequence). The junction had 7 bases not matched to a gene; V was cut back by 3 bases and J by 7 bases. CDR3 in amino acids: CASSWRRGRANVLTF. The CDR3 nucleotides are TGTGCCAGCAGCTGGCGCAGGGGGAGAGCCAACGTCCTGACTTTC.

The chain joins TRBV5-1 to TRBJ1-6; 8 nucleotides agree with TRBD1. The V segment lost 0 bases and the J segment 4 bases; nucleotides outside the gene matches: 3. The CDR3 loop spans 16 amino acids. CDR1 and CDR2 (germline): SGHRS, YFSETQ. In DNA form, the CDR3 reads TGCGCCAGCAGCTTGGCTGGGACAGGTTATAATTCACCCCTCCACTTT. Translating gives CASSLAGTGYNSPLHF.

The chain is built from TRBV27 and TRBJ1-1; D possibly corresponds to TRBD1 (5 bases). The V end was cut by 5 bases, the J end by 1 base, with 8 bases between. This CDR3 contains 13 residues. The germline V gene encodes CDR1 MNHEY and CDR2 SMNVEV (reference sequence). The chain's CDR3 is CASSPRENTEAFF. The CDR3 DNA reads as TGTGCCAGCAGTCCCAGGGAGAACACTGAAGCTTTCTTT.

The J gene is TRBJ1-1, the V gene TRBV3-1 (or the pseudogene TRBV3-2); weak D call: TRBD1 (6 bases). The germline V gene has CDR1 LGHDT and CDR2 YNNKEL (reference sequence). CDR3 size: 16 residues. The V end lost 0 bases, the J end lost 0 bases, and 11 bases lay between the germline ends. Here the CDR3 DNA reads TGTGCCAGCAGCCAAGATTGGGGGACACTGAACACTGAAGCTTTCTTT. Translated: CASSQDWGTLNTEAFF.

V gene TRBV10-3 combines with J gene TRBJ1-2, with 7 positions matching TRBD1. Germline CDR1 is ENHRY and CDR2 is SYGVKD. There are 13 residues in the CDR3. V was clipped by 6 bases and J by 4 bases; unmatched bases: 5. The CDR3 loop reads CAIRQGGAYGYTF. The CDR3 DNA sequence: TGTGCCATCAGGCAGGGGGGGGCCTATGGCTACACCTTC.

The J gene is TRBJ1-1, the V gene TRBV19; weak D call: TRBD1 (5 bases). The CDR3 contains 15 residues. V shed 4 bases and J shed 1 base, with 13 bases lying between them. Germline V gene lookup returns CDR1 LNHDA and CDR2 SQIVND (reference sequence). The CDR3 is CASSTGTGGNTEAFF. Here the CDR3 DNA reads TGTGCCAGTAGTACGGGGACGGGCGGGAACACTGAAGCTTTCTTT.

The rearrangement links TRBV3-1 (or the pseudogene TRBV3-2) to TRBJ1-6; D might be TRBD1 (6 bases). With 4 bases removed from V and 7 bases from J, the gap between germline ends came to 17 bases. CDR1 and CDR2 from the germline V gene are LGHDT and YNNKEL (reference sequence). There are 16 residues in the CDR3. The CDR3 loop is CASSLNPTGQNSPLHF. The CDR3 nucleotides are TGTGCCAGCAGCCTTAACCCCACAGGGCAGAATTCACCCCTCCACTTT.

V usage is TRBV5-5 and J usage is TRBJ1-2; possibly TRBD1 for D (6 bases). In germline, CDR1 is SGHKS, CDR2 YYEKEE (reference sequence). V shed 0 bases and J shed 3 bases, with 12 bases lying between them. The CDR3 runs to 15 residues. Here the CDR3 DNA reads TGTGCCAGCAGCTTGGTCCTCGCAGGGGACTATGGCTACACCTTC. Its protein is CASSLVLAGDYGYTF.

The chain's CDR3 is CASSYGGGEQYF. Here the CDR3 DNA reads TGCGCCAGCAGCTATGGAGGGGGCGAGCAGTACTTC. The genes are TRBV5-1 and TRBJ2-7; TRBD1 or TRBD2 may be the D gene (6 bases each). This CDR3 spans 12 amino acids. With 3 bases removed from V and 6 bases from J, the gap between germline ends came to 10 bases. Germline assignment: CDR1 SGHRS and CDR2 YFSETQ.

As DNA, the CDR3 is TGTGCCAGCAGCTTAAACAGGGACTGGAATTCACCCCTCCACTTT. Amino acid sequence: CASSLNRDWNSPLHF. The chain uses TRBV7-3 and TRBJ1-6, with D perhaps TRBD1 (6 bases). This CDR3 is built from 15 residues. CDR1 and CDR2 (germline): SGHTA, FQGTGA. Between the trimmed V and J ends, which lost 1 base and 7 bases, there was a span of 11 bases. The variable domain in full, completed from reference TRBV7-3 and TRBJ1-6, reads GAGVSQTPSNKVTEKGKYVELRCDPISGHTALYWYRQSLGQGPEFLIYFQGTGAADDSGLPNDRFFAVRPEGSVSTLKIQRTERGDSAVYLCASSLNRDWNSPLHFGNGTRLTVT.

This clone was seen once. The V call is TRBV9, the J call TRBJ2-1, with 10 bases identical to TRBD1. The CDR3 spans 16 residues. V lost 0 bases, J lost 5 bases, and 5 bases stayed unmatched. Germline CDR1 reads SGDLS; CDR2 reads YYNGEE. This CDR3 reads CASSVAGGQGNNEQFF. CDR3 coding DNA: TGTGCCAGCAGCGTAGCTGGGGGACAGGGGAACAATGAGCAGTTCTTC. Combining the CDR3 with reference TRBV9 and TRBJ2-1 gives the whole variable domain DSGVTQTPKHLITATGQRVTLRCSPRSGDLSVYWYQQSLDQGLQFLIQYYNGEERAKGNILERFSAQQFPDLHSELNLSSLELGDSALYFCASSVAGGQGNNEQFFGPGTRLTVL.